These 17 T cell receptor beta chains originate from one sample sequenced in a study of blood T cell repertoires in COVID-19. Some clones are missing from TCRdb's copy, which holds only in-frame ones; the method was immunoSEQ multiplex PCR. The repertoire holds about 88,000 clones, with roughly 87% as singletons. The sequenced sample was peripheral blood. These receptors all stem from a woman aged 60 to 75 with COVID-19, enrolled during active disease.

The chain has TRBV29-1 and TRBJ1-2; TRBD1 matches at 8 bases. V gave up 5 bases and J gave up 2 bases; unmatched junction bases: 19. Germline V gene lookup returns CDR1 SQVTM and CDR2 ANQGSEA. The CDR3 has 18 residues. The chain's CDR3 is CSVSPWGDRKNVNYGYTF. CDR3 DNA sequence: TGCAGCGTTAGCCCGTGGGGGGACAGGAAAAACGTAAACTATGGCTACACCTTC.

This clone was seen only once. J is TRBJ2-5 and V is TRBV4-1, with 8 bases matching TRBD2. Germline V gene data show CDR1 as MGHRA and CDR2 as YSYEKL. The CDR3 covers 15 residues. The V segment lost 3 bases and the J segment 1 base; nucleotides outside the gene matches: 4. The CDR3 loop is CASSHASGSQETQYF. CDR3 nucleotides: TGCGCCAGCAGCCATGCTAGCGGGTCCCAAGAGACCCAGTACTTC.

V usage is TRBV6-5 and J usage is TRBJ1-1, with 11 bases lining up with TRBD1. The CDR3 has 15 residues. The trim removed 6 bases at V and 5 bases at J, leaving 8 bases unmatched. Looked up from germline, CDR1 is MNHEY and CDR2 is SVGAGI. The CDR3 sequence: CASRPGQGGWTEAFF. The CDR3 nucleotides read TGTGCCAGCAGACCGGGACAGGGGGGGTGGACTGAAGCTTTCTTT.

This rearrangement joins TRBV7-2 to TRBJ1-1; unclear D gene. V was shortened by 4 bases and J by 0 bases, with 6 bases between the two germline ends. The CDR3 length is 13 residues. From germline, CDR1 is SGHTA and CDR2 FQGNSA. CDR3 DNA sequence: TGTGCCAGCAGCTCCCACATGAACACTGAAGCTTTCTTT. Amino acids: CASSSHMNTEAFF.

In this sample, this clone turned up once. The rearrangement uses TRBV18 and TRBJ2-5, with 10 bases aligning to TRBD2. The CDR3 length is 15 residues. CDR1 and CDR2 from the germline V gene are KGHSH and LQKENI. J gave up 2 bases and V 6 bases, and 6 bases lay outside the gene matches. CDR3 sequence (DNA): TGTGCCAGCTCCGAGACTAGCGGGCAACAAGAGACCCAGTACTTC. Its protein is CASSETSGQQETQYF.

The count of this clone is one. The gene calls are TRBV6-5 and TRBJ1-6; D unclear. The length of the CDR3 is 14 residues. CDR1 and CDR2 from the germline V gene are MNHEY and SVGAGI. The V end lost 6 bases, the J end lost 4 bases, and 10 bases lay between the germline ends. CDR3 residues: CASRPGMYNSPLHF. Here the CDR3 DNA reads TGTGCCAGCAGACCGGGAATGTATAATTCACCCCTCCACTTT.

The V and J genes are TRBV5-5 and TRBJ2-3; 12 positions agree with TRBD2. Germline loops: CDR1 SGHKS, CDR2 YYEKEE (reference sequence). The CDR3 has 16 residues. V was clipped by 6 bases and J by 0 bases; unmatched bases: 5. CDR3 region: CASNSGTSGSTDTQYF. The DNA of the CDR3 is TGTGCCAGCAACTCGGGGACTAGCGGGAGCACAGATACGCAGTATTTT.

The CDR3 DNA follows: TGTGCCAGCTTTCGGCTAGCGGTGGACAATGAGCAGTTCTTC. Its protein is CASFRLAVDNEQFF. V is TRBV13 and J is TRBJ2-1; the match to TRBD2 covers 7 bases. CDR1 and CDR2 (germline): PRHDT, FYEKMQ (reference sequence). The CDR3 sequence is 14 residues long. J lost 5 bases, V lost 8 bases, and 9 bases had no gene match.

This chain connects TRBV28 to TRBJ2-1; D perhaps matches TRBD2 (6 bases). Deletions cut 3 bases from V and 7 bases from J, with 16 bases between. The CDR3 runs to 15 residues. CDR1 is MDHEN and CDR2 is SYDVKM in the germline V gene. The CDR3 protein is CASSFAGPVGNEQFF. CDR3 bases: TGTGCCAGCAGTTTCGCGGGACCTGTGGGGAATGAGCAGTTCTTC.

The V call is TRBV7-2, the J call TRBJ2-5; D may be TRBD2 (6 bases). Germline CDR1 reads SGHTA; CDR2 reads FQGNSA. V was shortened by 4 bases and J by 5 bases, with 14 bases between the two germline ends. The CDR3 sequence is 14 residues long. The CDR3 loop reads CASSSRRGSETQYF. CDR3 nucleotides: TGTGCCAGCAGCTCACGACGGGGGTCGGAGACCCAGTACTTC.

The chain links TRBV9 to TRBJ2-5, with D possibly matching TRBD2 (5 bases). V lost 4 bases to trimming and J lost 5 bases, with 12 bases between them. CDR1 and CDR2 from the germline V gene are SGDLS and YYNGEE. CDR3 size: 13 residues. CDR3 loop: CASSPGWSETQYF. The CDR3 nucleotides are TGTGCCAGCAGCCCGGGATGGAGTGAGACCCAGTACTTC.

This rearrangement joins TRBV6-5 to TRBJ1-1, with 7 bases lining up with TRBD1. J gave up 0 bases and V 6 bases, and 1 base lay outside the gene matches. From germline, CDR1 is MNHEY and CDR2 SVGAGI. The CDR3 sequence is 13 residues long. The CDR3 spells CASSGTVNTEAFF. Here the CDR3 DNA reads TGTGCCAGCAGCGGGACAGTGAACACTGAAGCTTTCTTT.

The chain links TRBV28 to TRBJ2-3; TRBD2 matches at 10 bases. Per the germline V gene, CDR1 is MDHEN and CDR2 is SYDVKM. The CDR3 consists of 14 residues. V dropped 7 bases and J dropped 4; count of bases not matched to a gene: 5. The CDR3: CASISGGAADTQYF. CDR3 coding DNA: TGTGCCAGCATAAGCGGGGGGGCAGCAGATACGCAGTATTTT.

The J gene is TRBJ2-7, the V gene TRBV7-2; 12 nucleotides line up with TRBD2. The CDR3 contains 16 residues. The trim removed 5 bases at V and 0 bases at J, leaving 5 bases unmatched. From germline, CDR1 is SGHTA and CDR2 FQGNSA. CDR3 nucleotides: TGTGCCAGCAGCGTCGGGACTAGCGGGTTCTCCTACGAGCAGTACTTC. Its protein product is CASSVGTSGFSYEQYF. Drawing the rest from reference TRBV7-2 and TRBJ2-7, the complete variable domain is GAGVSQSPSNKVTEKGKDVELRCDPISGHTALYWYRQSLGQGLEFLIYFQGNSAPDKSGLPSDRFSAERTGGSVSTLTIQRTQQEDSAVYLCASSVGTSGFSYEQYFGPGTRLTVT.

CDR3 residues: CAWSVSHGYTF. The CDR3 region has the DNA TGTGCCTGGAGTGTGTCTCATGGCTACACCTTC. The rearrangement links TRBV30 to TRBJ1-2, with D hard to call. Germline assignment: CDR1 GTSNPN and CDR2 SVGIG (reference sequence). Trimming took 0 bases from V and 6 from J, leaving 5 bases between them. The CDR3 totals 11 residues. The complete variable domain, with remaining parts taken from reference TRBV30 and TRBJ1-2, reads SQTIHQWPATLVQPVGSPLSLECTVEGTSNPNLYWYRQAAGRGLQLLFYSVGIGQISSEVPQNLSASRPQDRQFILSSKKLLLSDSGFYLCAWSVSHGYTFGSGTRLTVV.

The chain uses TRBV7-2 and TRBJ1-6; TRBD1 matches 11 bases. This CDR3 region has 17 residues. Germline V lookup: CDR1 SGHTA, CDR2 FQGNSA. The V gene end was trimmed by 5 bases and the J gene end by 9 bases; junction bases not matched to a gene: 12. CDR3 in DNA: TGTGCCAGCAGCCCGCATTCCACCGGGACAGGGGGTTCACCCCTCCACTTT. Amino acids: CASSPHSTGTGGSPLHF.

The chain's CDR3 is CASSPRGQGAIVVGYTF. DNA for the CDR3: TGTGCCAGCAGCCCAAGGGGACAGGGGGCAATAGTCGTTGGCTACACCTTC. The chain is built from TRBV7-9 and TRBJ1-2, with TRBD1 identical over 12 bases. CDR1 SEHNR and CDR2 FQNEAQ come from the germline V gene (reference sequence). The CDR3 is 17 residues long. V gave up 5 bases and J gave up 7 bases; unmatched junction bases: 14.